This T cell receptor beta chain came from a study of CD8+CD57+ T cells in acquired aplastic anemia. Background on the study: Sorted CD4+ and CD8+ cells gave a mean 3.2 ug DNA, range about 0.19 to 27.4 ug.

This clonotype has just one count. Its specificity is not known. CDR3 and TCR beta VDJ profiling relied on a genomic DNA template. TCRdb recomputed calls from the reads with MiXCR, one row per CDR3 protein. The sample has about 150,000 distinct CDR3 sequences; roughly 54% are singletons. Per the germline V gene, CDR1 is SGHDT and CDR2 is YYEEEE. V was cut by 3 bases and J by 4 bases, with 10 bases left in between. There are 13 residues in the CDR3. Sequencing involved patients with CD8+CD57+ cell expansion previously shown by flow cytometry. Sampling of blood occurred while the patients had still received no therapy. Study-level results: A set of roughly 27 CD8+ CDR3 sequences was shared between patients and controls, and these sequences appeared highly expressed in patients. The CD8+ Simpson's diversity of patients and controls was not significantly different.

This chain connects TRBV5-6 to TRBJ2-5; D not certain. The sequenced sample was sorted CD4+, CD8+, or CD8+CD57+ T cells (not recorded which) from PBMCs. The origin of this receptor is a human donor with aplastic anemia. The CDR3 nucleotides are TGTGCCAGCAGCTCCTGGACGGGAGAGACCCAGTACTTC. Amino acids: CASSSWTGETQYF.